These 9 T cell receptor beta chains came from one sample sequenced in a study of cytomegalovirus exposure and HLA in healthy donors. Clones were read by immunoSEQ multiplex PCR, and TCRdb kept only the in-frame ones, dropping some. The table lists about 130,000 clones, approximately 89% of them singletons. The material sequenced was PBMCs. Receptors were obtained from a woman under 30 in good health and CMV-seronegative.

The genes are TRBV6-6 and TRBJ1-2; D is undetermined. The germline gives CDR1 MNHNY, CDR2 SVGAGI (reference sequence). The CDR3 consists of 12 residues. V was clipped by 9 bases and J by 3 bases, with 11 bases between them. This CDR3 is CASSEQDYGYTF. In nucleotides, the CDR3 is TGTGCCAGTAGCGAGCAGGACTATGGCTACACCTTC.

This clone was detected once. The rearrangement joins TRBV6-4 to TRBJ2-1; the match to TRBD2 covers 15 bases. The CDR3 is 15 amino acids. The ends lost 6 bases at V and 8 bases at J; junction bases unmatched: 5. Germline lookup yields CDR1 MRHNA and CDR2 SNTAGT. The CDR3 loop is CASRGTSGGIDEQFF. The CDR3 region has the DNA TGTGCCAGCAGGGGGACTAGCGGGGGGATCGATGAGCAGTTCTTC.

This clone was seen a single time. The chain uses TRBV7-9 and TRBJ2-1, with TRBD2 identical over 12 bases. The J segment lost 7 bases and the V segment lost 3 bases, leaving 4 bases of the junction unmatched. Germline assignment: CDR1 SEHNR and CDR2 FQNEAQ (reference sequence). The CDR3 extends over 15 amino acids. The CDR3 spells CASSFWTSGVNEQFF. For the CDR3, the DNA is TGTGCCAGCAGCTTTTGGACTAGCGGGGTAAATGAGCAGTTCTTC.

The V and J genes are TRBV6-5 and TRBJ1-6; TRBD1 agrees at 7 bases. The CDR3 is made up of 15 amino acids. V was pared by 5 bases and J by 10 bases, with 11 bases of the junction left unmatched. CDR1 and CDR2 (germline): MNHEY, SVGAGI. The CDR3 loop is CASSTSGGGWSPLHF. The CDR3 nucleotides read TGTGCCAGCAGTACGAGTGGAGGGGGCTGGTCACCCCTCCACTTT.

The CDR3 DNA reads TGTGCCAGCAGGGTTATTGGGAGCAGCTCTCCTAACTATGGCTACACCTTC. This translates into CASRVIGSSSPNYGYTF. The chain combines TRBV7-2 with TRBJ1-2; D not certain. Germline loops: CDR1 SGHTA, CDR2 FQGNSA. CDR3 size: 17 residues. The V end was cut by 6 bases, the J end by 0 bases, with 20 bases between.

The chain carries TRBV7-9 and TRBJ1-5; D uncertain. V was trimmed by 1 base and J by 0 bases, leaving 4 bases between them. Germline lookup yields CDR1 SEHNR and CDR2 FQNEAQ (reference sequence). This CDR3 has 14 residues. CDR3: CASSLDSSNQPQHF. The CDR3 DNA is TGTGCCAGCAGCTTAGACAGTAGCAATCAGCCCCAGCATTTT.

The rearrangement links TRBV9 to TRBJ2-1; D may be TRBD1 (6 bases). V gave up 4 bases and J gave up 12 bases, with 14 bases separating them. The CDR3 contains 12 residues. The V gene's germline CDR1 is SGDLS and CDR2 YYNGEE. DNA of the CDR3: TGTGCCAGCAGCATGGACAGTTTGAGGCAGTTCTTC. Its translation is CASSMDSLRQFF.

The chain links TRBV5-1 to TRBJ2-1; D remains ambiguous. V was clipped by 2 bases and J by 6 bases, with 6 bases between them. The CDR3 runs 12 residues. Germline V gene sequence: CDR1 SGHRS, CDR2 YFSETQ. CDR3 in DNA: TGCGCCAGCAGCTTTAGTGGCAATGAGCAGTTCTTC. As protein: CASSFSGNEQFF.

A single count supports this clone. This chain links TRBV19 with TRBJ1-4, with D hard to call. The ends were cut back, 6 bases at V and 6 bases at J, with 17 bases in the middle. Germline CDR1 is LNHDA and CDR2 is SQIVND (reference sequence). There are 15 residues in the CDR3. The CDR3 DNA is TGTGCCAGTAGGACCCGTTCCGCGGGCGATGAAAAACTGTTTTTT. This translates into CASRTRSAGDEKLFF.